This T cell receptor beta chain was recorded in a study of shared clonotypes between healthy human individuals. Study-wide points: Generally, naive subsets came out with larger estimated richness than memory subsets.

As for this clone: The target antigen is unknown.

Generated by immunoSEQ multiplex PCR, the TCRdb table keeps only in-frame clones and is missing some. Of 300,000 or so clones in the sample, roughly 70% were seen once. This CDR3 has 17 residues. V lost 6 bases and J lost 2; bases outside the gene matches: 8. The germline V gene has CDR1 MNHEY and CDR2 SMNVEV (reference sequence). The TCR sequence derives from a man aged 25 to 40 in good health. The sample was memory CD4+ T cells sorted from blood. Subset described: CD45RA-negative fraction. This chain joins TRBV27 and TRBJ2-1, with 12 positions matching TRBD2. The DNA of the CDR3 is TGTGCCAGCAGCCCCATAGGGACTAGCGGGCCCTACAATGAGCAGTTCTTC. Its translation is CASSPIGTSGPYNEQFF.